The entry below gives a single T cell receptor beta chain sequence along with its context. Its cognate antigen is unknown. The CDR3 spans 16 residues. CDR1 SGHRS and CDR2 YFSETQ come from the germline V gene. Germline trimming cut 3 bases from V and 6 bases from J; bases unmatched to any gene: 7. TCRdb recomputed calls from the 5' RACE reads with MiXCR, one row per CDR3 protein. The sample comprises over 150,000 distinct CDR3 sequences, about an eighth of which are singletons, and 3.3% rests with the top ten. This sample was taken from a study of T-cell memory formation after mild COVID-19. The study, taken as a whole, reports: CD4+ contracting clones were mainly CM and EM; CD8+ ones, EMRA. Some clones that responded were present in memory (sampled pre-infection), which suggests cross-reactive memory joined.

The receptor was derived from a man between 18 and 29 years old who had mild COVID-19 (a few samples of this study predate the infection). Cell type and time point are not known. Material for sequencing was PBMCs or a T cell subset sorted from them (not recorded which). The rearrangement links TRBV5-1 to TRBJ2-1; 12 bases fit TRBD2. This chain's CDR3 is CASSSPGTSGFNEQFF. CDR3 nucleotide sequence: TGCGCCAGCAGCTCCCCCGGGACTAGCGGGTTCAATGAGCAGTTCTTC.